Shown below are 20 T cell receptor beta chains from a single sample sequenced in a study of T-cell reconstitution after alpha-beta-depleted transplantation in children. Unique molecular identifiers were built into the TCRbeta library. TCRdb called the PCR reads again in MiXCR, with one record for every CDR3 protein. The sample consists of a few hundred thousand distinct CDR3 sequences, roughly a quarter of them appearing once. Sequenced material: PBMCs, mostly from graft donor cells, taken 360 days after TCRalphabeta/CD19-depleted stem cell transplant. All receptors derive from a female patient aged 2-9 years who had a stem cell transplant for congenital amegakaryocytic thrombocytopenia, so the T cells may come from the graft donor.

This clonotype turned up a few times. The chain couples TRBV15 to TRBJ2-5; D is unresolved. The CDR3 is made up of 14 amino acids. The germline gives CDR1 LNHNV, CDR2 YYDKDF (reference sequence). V shed 0 bases and J shed 5 bases, with 10 bases lying between them. The CDR3 sequence: CATSRDLYSETQYF. The CDR3 region has the DNA TGTGCCACCAGCAGAGATCTTTACTCGGAGACCCAGTACTTC.

A few counts support this clonotype. V is TRBV3-1 and J is TRBJ2-1, with 16 positions matching TRBD2. Germline CDR1 is LGHDT and CDR2 is YNNKEL (reference sequence). The CDR3 length is 15 residues. J lost 8 bases, V lost 4 bases, and 2 bases had no gene match. DNA of the CDR3: TGTGCCAGCAGCCGGGGACTAGCGGGAGGGGATGAGCAGTTCTTC. This encodes CASSRGLAGGDEQFF.

The chain couples TRBV12-3 or TRBV12-4 to TRBJ2-4; 8 nucleotides line up with TRBD1. CDR3 size: 15 residues. V dropped 5 bases and J dropped 2; count of bases not matched to a gene: 5. The CDR3 region has the DNA TGTGCCAGCAGTGGACAGGGTTTGACCAAAAACATTCAGTACTTC. Translating gives CASSGQGLTKNIQYF.

This clonotype was found a few times. The chain links TRBV20-1 to TRBJ2-5; D gene ambiguous. The length of the CDR3 is 14 residues. Trimming shortened V by 8 bases and J by 2 bases, and 18 bases separated the two germline ends. Germline loops: CDR1 DFQATT, CDR2 SNEGSKA (reference sequence). The CDR3 region is CSPIRNLGQETQYF. CDR3 nucleotide sequence: TGCAGTCCTATTAGGAATTTGGGACAAGAGACCCAGTACTTC.

This clonotype was seen a handful of times. The rearrangement uses TRBV27 and TRBJ1-6; 7 positions match TRBD1. This CDR3 comprises 15 residues. The junction had 6 bases not matched to a gene; V was cut back by 0 bases and J by 10 bases. The germline V gene has CDR1 MNHEY and CDR2 SMNVEV (reference sequence). The CDR3 sequence: CASSLSDRVPSPLHF. CDR3 sequence (DNA): TGTGCCAGCAGTTTATCAGACAGGGTGCCATCACCCCTCCACTTT.

Only a few counts were recorded for this clonotype. The chain combines TRBV5-5 with TRBJ2-5; 7 nucleotides match TRBD1. The germline V gene encodes CDR1 SGHKS and CDR2 YYEKEE (reference sequence). The trim removed 4 bases at V and 4 bases at J, leaving 4 bases unmatched. The CDR3 runs 13 residues. In DNA, the CDR3 is TGTGCCAGCAGCGGGGCAGGGGGAGAGACCCAGTACTTC. Its protein product is CASSGAGGETQYF.

V and J are TRBV9 and TRBJ2-5; TRBD1 matches at 10 bases. Germline CDR1 reads SGDLS; CDR2 reads YYNGEE. V was pared by 0 bases and J by 5 bases, with 13 bases of the junction left unmatched. This CDR3 comprises 18 residues. The CDR3 sequence is CASSVGRDRGLISETQYF. CDR3 coding DNA: TGTGCCAGCAGCGTAGGTCGGGACAGGGGTCTGATTTCGGAGACCCAGTACTTC.

This clonotype has only a few counts. The V gene is TRBV7-9, the J gene TRBJ1-1; D unresolved. The germline V gene encodes CDR1 SEHNR and CDR2 FQNEAQ (reference sequence). This CDR3 contains 14 residues. Trimming removed 5 bases at V and 4 bases at J, with 14 bases between. The CDR3 sequence is CASSIPRTVTEAFF. The CDR3 DNA follows: TGTGCCAGCAGCATACCTCGGACTGTCACTGAAGCTTTCTTT.

This sequence joins TRBV20-1 and TRBJ1-4; D is perhaps TRBD1 (6 bases). The CDR3 has 14 residues. Germline lookup yields CDR1 DFQATT and CDR2 SNEGSKA (reference sequence). The V end lost 7 bases, the J end lost 0 bases, and 12 bases lay between the germline ends. This CDR3 reads CSVGGGTTNEKLFF. In DNA, the CDR3 is TGCAGTGTCGGAGGGGGAACAACTAATGAAAAACTGTTTTTT.

The gene calls are TRBV12-3 or TRBV12-4 and TRBJ1-6; no clear D. V gave up 3 bases and J gave up 9 bases, with 18 bases separating them. The CDR3 has 16 residues. The CDR3 loop reads CASSFVAPGLGSPLHF. CDR3 in DNA: TGTGCCAGCAGTTTCGTGGCTCCGGGGTTGGGTTCACCCCTCCACTTT.

In this sample, this clonotype turned up a few times. The V and J genes are TRBV5-1 and TRBJ1-5; D possibly corresponds to TRBD1 (6 bases). Trimming cost V 5 bases and J 1 base, with 16 bases left between them. Germline V CDR1 and CDR2: SGHRS, YFSETQ. CDR3 length: 16 amino acids. CDR3 protein: CASRMGDKKSNQPQHF. In DNA form, the CDR3 reads TGCGCCAGCAGGATGGGGGACAAAAAAAGCAATCAGCCCCAGCATTTT.

This clonotype was picked up a small number of times. The chain joins TRBV7-9 to TRBJ2-5; D unclear. Trimming pared 5 bases from V and 5 bases from J, leaving 21 bases between. This CDR3 comprises 16 residues. The germline CDR1 and CDR2 sequences are SEHNR and FQNEAQ (reference sequence). CDR3 nucleotide sequence: TGTGCCAGCAGCCCACCAGTGTTCCCCGAATTCGAGACCCAGTACTTC. Its protein is CASSPPVFPEFETQYF.

This clonotype was counted between two and nine times. The chain employs TRBV7-8 and TRBJ1-6; D uncertain. V was shortened by 7 bases and J by 4 bases, with 14 bases between the two germline ends. The length of the CDR3 is 15 residues. The germline CDR1 and CDR2 sequences are SGHVS and FQNEAQ. This CDR3 reads CASTRRASYNSPLHF. In DNA form, the CDR3 reads TGTGCCAGCACTCGGAGGGCTTCTTATAATTCACCCCTCCACTTT.

The gene calls are TRBV6-2 or TRBV6-3 and TRBJ2-3; 8 bases match TRBD2. The CDR3 loop spans 14 amino acids. Germline CDR1 MNHEY, CDR2 SVGEGT. The ends lost 7 bases at V and 2 bases at J; junction bases unmatched: 5. The CDR3 DNA follows: TGTGCCAGCAACCGCGGGGGGCCCACAGATACGCAGTATTTT. Its protein is CASNRGGPTDTQYF.

The chain combines TRBV28 with TRBJ1-5, with D maybe TRBD1 (5 bases). The V end was cut by 5 bases, the J end by 8 bases, with 19 bases between. Looked up from germline, CDR1 is MDHEN and CDR2 is SYDVKM. The CDR3 spans 15 residues. CDR3 in DNA: TGTGCCAGCAGTCAGGGATCTACCCGTCGAGAGCCCCAGCATTTT. Its protein is CASSQGSTRREPQHF.

The rearrangement uses TRBV7-9 and TRBJ2-7; TRBD1 agrees at 11 bases. This CDR3 region has 15 residues. The germline V gene encodes CDR1 SEHNR and CDR2 FQNEAQ (reference sequence). J gave up 0 bases and V 5 bases, and 3 bases lay outside the gene matches. The CDR3 DNA is TGTGCCAGCAGCCGGGGGACAGGGGGCTCCTACGAGCAGTACTTC. This sequence encodes CASSRGTGGSYEQYF.

This clonotype was observed a handful of times. V is TRBV7-2 and J is TRBJ2-5; D unclear. In germline, CDR1 is SGHTA, CDR2 FQGNSA. The CDR3 is made up of 11 amino acids. Trimming took 5 bases from V and 1 from J, leaving 2 bases between them. For the CDR3, the DNA is TGTGCCAGCAGCGTCCAAGAGACCCAGTACTTC. This encodes CASSVQETQYF.

This clonotype was counted between two and nine times. The rearrangement uses TRBV7-3 and TRBJ2-1, with TRBD2 identical over 11 bases. In germline, CDR1 is SGHTA, CDR2 FQGTGA. This CDR3 contains 16 residues. V gave up 1 base and J gave up 3 bases; unmatched junction bases: 2. CDR3 nucleotides: TGTGCCAGCAGCTTAATCGGGACTAGCGGCTACAATGAGCAGTTCTTC. It specifies CASSLIGTSGYNEQFF.

The genes are TRBV30 and TRBJ2-2; D is unresolved. The V and J ends lost 4 bases and 2 bases respectively, with 11 bases between them. CDR1 is GTSNPN, CDR2 SVGIG, per germline (reference sequence). This CDR3 has 14 residues. The CDR3 is CAWIWAGNTGELFF. The DNA for the CDR3 is TGTGCCTGGATTTGGGCCGGTAACACCGGGGAGCTGTTTTTT.

J is TRBJ2-3 and V is TRBV6-1; D call uncertain. The CDR3 contains 13 residues. Germline-derived CDR1 and CDR2 are MNHNS and SASEGT. With 4 bases removed from V and 6 bases from J, the gap between germline ends came to 11 bases. CDR3 loop: CASSVPTPDTQYF. Written as DNA, the CDR3 is TGTGCCAGCAGTGTGCCTACCCCGGATACGCAGTATTTT.